The 5 T cell receptor beta chains presented below share a single source sample, sequenced in a study of blood T cell repertoires in COVID-19. Clones were sequenced by immunoSEQ multiplex PCR, and TCRdb holds only the in-frame ones, with some missing. There are roughly 170,000 clones in the sample; more than 75% occur only once, and 5% to 6% lies in the top ten. The source material was peripheral blood. These receptors all come from a woman aged 45-60 years with COVID-19, enrolled during active disease.

In its sample, this clone was seen a few times. The chain has TRBV19 and TRBJ2-2, with D perhaps TRBD1 (7 bases). The germline gives CDR1 LNHDA, CDR2 SQIVND (reference sequence). V lost 2 bases, J lost 7 bases, and 11 bases lay in between. This CDR3 has 14 residues. The CDR3 coding sequence is TGTGCCAGTAGTATATTTCAGGGGGGCGGGGAGCTGTTTTTT. Translated, it gives CASSIFQGGGELFF.

This sequence joins TRBV10-3 and TRBJ2-7; D might be TRBD2 (6 bases). The CDR3 spans 15 residues. Trimming stripped 0 bases from V and 2 bases from J, with 11 bases between. Germline V gene lookup returns CDR1 ENHRY and CDR2 SYGVKD. DNA for the CDR3: TGTGCCATCAGTGAGTCGTCTAGCGAGACCTACGAGCAGTACTTC. Translating gives CAISESSSETYEQYF.

The chain is built from TRBV3-1 (or the pseudogene TRBV3-2) and TRBJ2-3; TRBD2 aligns across 7 bases. There are 17 residues in the CDR3. V gave up 5 bases and J gave up 2 bases; unmatched junction bases: 13. Germline assignment: CDR1 LGHDT and CDR2 YNNKEL (reference sequence). CDR3 sequence (DNA): TGTGCCAGCAGCAACCCCACGGGCGGGGGAGTCACAGATACGCAGTATTTT. The encoded protein is CASSNPTGGGVTDTQYF.

The chain couples TRBV7-2 to TRBJ2-1; a possible D gene is TRBD2 (9 bases). The CDR3 has 18 residues. V was clipped by 5 bases and J by 2 bases, with 22 bases between them. Germline V lookup: CDR1 SGHTA, CDR2 FQGNSA. The CDR3, as DNA: TGTGCCAGCAGCCAGGGGGCGGGGGGGACTCATGCCTACAATGAGCAGTTCTTC. This sequence encodes CASSQGAGGTHAYNEQFF.

The J gene is TRBJ2-7, the V gene TRBV15, with 8 bases aligning to TRBD1. J lost 7 bases, V lost 4 bases, and 9 bases had no gene match. The germline CDR1 and CDR2 sequences are LNHNV and YYDKDF (reference sequence). The CDR3 is 14 amino acids. CDR3 sequence reads: CATSKGQGALEQYF. As DNA, the CDR3 is TGTGCCACCAGCAAAGGACAGGGCGCCTTGGAGCAGTACTTC.